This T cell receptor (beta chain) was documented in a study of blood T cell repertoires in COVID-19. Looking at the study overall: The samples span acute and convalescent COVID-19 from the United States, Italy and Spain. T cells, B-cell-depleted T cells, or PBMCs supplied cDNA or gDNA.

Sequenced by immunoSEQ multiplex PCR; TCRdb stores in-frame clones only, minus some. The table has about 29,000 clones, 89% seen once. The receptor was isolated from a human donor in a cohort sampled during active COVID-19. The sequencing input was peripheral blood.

The CDR3: CASRVGGYEQYF. The CDR3 DNA reads as TGTGCCAGCCGGGTAGGGGGCTACGAGCAGTACTTC. V usage is TRBV2 and J usage is TRBJ2-7; tentatively, D is TRBD1 (6 bases). Looked up from germline, CDR1 is SNHLY and CDR2 is FYNNEI. The CDR3 runs 12 residues. V was pared by 8 bases and J by 3 bases, with 11 bases between.